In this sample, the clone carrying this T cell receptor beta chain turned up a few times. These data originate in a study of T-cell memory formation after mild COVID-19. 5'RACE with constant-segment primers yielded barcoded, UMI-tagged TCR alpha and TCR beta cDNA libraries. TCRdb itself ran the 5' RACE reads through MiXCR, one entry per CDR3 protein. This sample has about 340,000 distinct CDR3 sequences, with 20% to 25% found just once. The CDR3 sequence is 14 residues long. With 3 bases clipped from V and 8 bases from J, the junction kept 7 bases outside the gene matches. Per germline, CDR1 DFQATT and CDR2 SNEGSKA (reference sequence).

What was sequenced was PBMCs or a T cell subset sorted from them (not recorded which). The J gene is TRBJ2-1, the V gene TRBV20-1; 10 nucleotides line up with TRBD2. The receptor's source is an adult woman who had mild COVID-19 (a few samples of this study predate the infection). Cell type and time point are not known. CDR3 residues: CSASSSGSWDEQFF. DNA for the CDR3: TGCAGTGCTAGCTCTAGCGGGAGTTGGGATGAGCAGTTCTTC.